This record concerns one T cell receptor beta chain sequence. The antigen remains undetermined. This record belongs to a study of cytomegalovirus exposure and HLA in healthy donors. Use of 60 Vbeta and 13 Jbeta primers characterized the PCR. Libraries were prepared by immunoSEQ multiplex PCR; TCRdb keeps only in-frame clonotypes and omits some of them. The data show about 150,000 clones, less than 10% seen once. This CDR3 is built from 18 residues. CDR1 is MGHRA, CDR2 YSYEKL, per germline. The trim removed 4 bases at V and 0 bases at J, leaving 8 bases unmatched. Whole-study findings and limits: Later analysis placed DRB1 highest and HLA-C lowest in TCR association rates, which differed by HLA locus. Researchers catalogued 160 or so TCR beta chains as cytomegalovirus-associated.

The sample was PBMCs. This TCR was recovered from a middle-aged man in good health and CMV-seronegative. This rearrangement joins TRBV4-1 to TRBJ2-3, with 12 bases fitting TRBD1. The CDR3 DNA reads TGCGCCAGCAGCCCCGGTGGGGGACAGGGGGCGAGCACAGATACGCAGTATTTT. The encoded protein is CASSPGGGQGASTDTQYF.